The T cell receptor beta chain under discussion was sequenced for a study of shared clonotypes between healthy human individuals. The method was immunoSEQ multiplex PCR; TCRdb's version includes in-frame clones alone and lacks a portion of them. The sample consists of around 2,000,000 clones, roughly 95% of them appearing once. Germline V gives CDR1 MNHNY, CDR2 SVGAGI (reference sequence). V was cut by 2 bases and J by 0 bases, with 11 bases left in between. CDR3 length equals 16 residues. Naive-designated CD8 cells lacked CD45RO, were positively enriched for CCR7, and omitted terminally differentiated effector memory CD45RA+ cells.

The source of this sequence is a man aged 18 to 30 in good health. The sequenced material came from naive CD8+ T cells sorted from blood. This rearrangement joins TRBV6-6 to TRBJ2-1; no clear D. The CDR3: CASSYGIRSSYNEQFF. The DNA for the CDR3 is TGTGCCAGCAGTTACGGTATTAGGAGCTCCTACAATGAGCAGTTCTTC.